This T cell receptor beta chain was captured by sequencing in a study of blood T cell repertoires in COVID-19. Study information: Some COVID-19 samples were acute and others convalescent; all came from the United States, Italy and Spain.

V shed 6 bases, J shed 11 bases, and the junction held 12 bases outside the gene matches. The germline V gene encodes CDR1 MNHEY and CDR2 SVGAGI. CDR3 size: 14 residues. Authors' data handling: Cell counts per sample came from amplifying reference gene primers. Sequenced by immunoSEQ multiplex PCR; TCRdb stores in-frame clones only, minus some. D and trimming come from the DNA, and the V and J calls and clone size come from that table. Here the sample spans a few hundred thousand clones, over 75% being singletons. The clonotype originates from a woman in her 70s with COVID-19, enrolled during active disease. This chain uses TRBV6-5 with TRBJ1-1, with 10 bases fitting TRBD1. The sample taken for sequencing was peripheral blood. The CDR3 is CASSLRQGALIAFF. CDR3 in DNA: TGTGCCAGCAGCCTGAGACAGGGGGCTCTCATCGCTTTCTTT.